This TCR beta chain was sequenced for a study of blood T cell repertoires in COVID-19. Looking at the study overall: From the United States, Italy and Spain came samples of acute and convalescent COVID-19. From T cells, B-cell-depleted T cells, or PBMCs came the material, which was cDNA or gDNA.

Trimming shortened V by 7 bases and J by 3 bases, and 13 bases separated the two germline ends. The CDR3 spans 15 residues. From germline, CDR1 is SNHLY and CDR2 FYNNEI. Authors' processing steps: Scientists estimated how many nucleated cells there were by amplifying reference gene primers. Some clones are missing from TCRdb's copy, which holds only in-frame ones; the method was immunoSEQ multiplex PCR. V and J calls plus clone size are reproduced from that table; the DNA served to infer D and trimming. Here the sample spans fewer than 250,000 clones, 75% to 90% being singletons. The sequenced material came from peripheral blood. The clonotype was recovered from a middle-aged man with acute or convalescent COVID-19. The gene calls are TRBV2 and TRBJ2-6; TRBD2 is a possible D gene (5 bases). CDR3 DNA sequence: TGTGCCAGCACCGGCGGGCTCGGTGGGGCCAACGTCCTGACTTTC. The encoded protein is CASTGGLGGANVLTF.